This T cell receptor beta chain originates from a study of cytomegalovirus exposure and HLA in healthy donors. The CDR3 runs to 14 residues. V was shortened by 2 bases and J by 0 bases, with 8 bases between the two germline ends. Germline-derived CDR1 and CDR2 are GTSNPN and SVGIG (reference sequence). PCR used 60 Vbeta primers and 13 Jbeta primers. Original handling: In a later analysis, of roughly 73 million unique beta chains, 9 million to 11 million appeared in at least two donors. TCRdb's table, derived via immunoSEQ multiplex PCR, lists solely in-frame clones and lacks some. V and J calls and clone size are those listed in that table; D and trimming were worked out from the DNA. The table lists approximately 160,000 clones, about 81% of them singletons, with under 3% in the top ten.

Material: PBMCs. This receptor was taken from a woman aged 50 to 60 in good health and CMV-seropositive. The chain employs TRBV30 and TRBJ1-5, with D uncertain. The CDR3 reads CAWSLENSNQPQHF. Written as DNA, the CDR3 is TGTGCCTGGAGTCTAGAGAATAGCAATCAGCCCCAGCATTTT.